Below, 26 T cell receptor beta chains from the same sample are listed, as sequenced in a study of CD8+CD57+ T cells in acquired aplastic anemia. The TCR beta profiling, which covered VDJ combination and CDR3 sequence, was carried out using genomic DNA as the template. TCRdb passed the reads through MiXCR, listing each CDR3 protein once. This table holds roughly 250,000 distinct CDR3 sequences, 65% to 90% found once. Those patients picked for sequencing had displayed CD8+CD57+ cell expansion on flow cytometry. The material sequenced was sorted CD4+, CD8+, or CD8+CD57+ T cells (not recorded which) from PBMCs. These receptors all come from a human donor with aplastic anemia.

The rearrangement links TRBV7-2 to TRBJ2-5; D might be TRBD1 or TRBD2, each matching 7 bases. V lost 3 bases and J lost 14, with 22 bases in between. The CDR3 contains 14 residues. Germline V gene lookup returns CDR1 SGHTA and CDR2 FQGNSA. This CDR3 is CASSLGGGADYGYF. The CDR3 DNA reads TGTGCCAGCAGCTTGGGAGGGGGCGCCGACTATGGCTACTTC.

For this clonotype: The DNA is left out, because the CDR3 cannot be placed on it with certainty; the CDR3 is given as TCRdb lists it. This chain joins TRBV9 and TRBJ2-3; the table names TRBD2, a call not compared with the DNA. Including both end residues, the CDR3 is 14 amino acids long. Germline values: CDR1 SGDLS, CDR2 YYNGEE. The CDR3 spells CASSVAGGSDTKHF.

This chain connects TRBV7-3 to TRBJ1-6; 9 bases agree with TRBD1. The assigned J gene may be wrong: the sequence end matches TRBJ1-5 better. From germline, CDR1 is SGHTA and CDR2 FQGTGA. This CDR3 contains 14 residues. The CDR3 region has the DNA TGTGCCAGCAGCCAGGGACAGGGAGGTTCAACCCAGCATTTT. It codes for CASSQGQGGSTQHF.

This clonotype occurred once. V is TRBV9 and J is TRBJ1-2; unclear D gene. The CDR3 has 16 amino acids. From germline, CDR1 is SGDLS and CDR2 YYNGEE. Deletions cut 3 bases from V and 3 bases from J, with 18 bases between. As DNA, the CDR3 is TGTGCCAGCAGCGGACGTGACAAGGTTTTGGACTATGGCTACACCTTC. It codes for CASSGRDKVLDYGYTF.

J is TRBJ1-1 and V is TRBV7-3; D call uncertain. Germline V gene lookup returns CDR1 SGHTA and CDR2 FQGTGA. V lost 3 bases, J lost 6 bases, and 17 bases lay in between. This CDR3 spans 15 amino acids. The CDR3 DNA sequence: TGTGCCAGCAGCTTGGATTCCTCTAATTCACCTGAAGCTTTCTTT. It yields the protein CASSLDSSNSPEAFF.

The chain uses TRBV11-3 and TRBJ2-3; tentative D call: TRBD1 (5 bases). Germline loops: CDR1 SGHNT, CDR2 YENEEA. The CDR3 consists of 14 residues. Trimming shortened V by 5 bases and J by 6 bases, and 15 bases separated the two germline ends. CDR3: CASSQESRADTQYF. CDR3 sequence (DNA): TGTGCCAGCAGCCAAGAAAGCAGGGCCGATACGCAGTATTTT.

The chain carries TRBV7-9 and TRBJ2-5; a possible D gene is TRBD2 (5 bases). CDR1 and CDR2 (germline): SEHNR, FQNEAQ (reference sequence). The ends were cut back, 1 base at V and 13 bases at J, with 22 bases in the middle. This CDR3 is built from 15 residues. CDR3 sequence (DNA): TGTGCCAGCAGCTTAGGGGCCTACGAGCAGGACTTCGGGTACTTC. This encodes CASSLGAYEQDFGYF.

Turning to this clonotype: The conserved phenylalanine or tryptophan is not found at the CDR3 terminus, so this likely reflects a read error. The chain employs TRBV2 and TRBJ2-7, with TRBD2 matching 8 bases. Germline V lookup: CDR1 SNHLY, CDR2 FYNNEI. The CDR3 has 16 residues. Germline trimming cut 3 bases from V and 4 bases from J; bases unmatched to any gene: 11. The DNA of the CDR3 is TGTGCCAGCAGTGATGGGGGGAGCGGGAGTGGGTACGAGCAGTACGCC. Protein sequence: CASSDGGSGSGYEQYA.

The sample holds a few counts of this clonotype. The chain uses TRBV10-3 and TRBJ2-1; 8 bases agree with TRBD1. Trimming at V came to 4 bases and at J to 4 bases, leaving 12 bases not matched to a gene. The length of the CDR3 is 17 residues. CDR1 is ENHRY, CDR2 SYGVKD, per germline. CDR3 sequence reads: CAISVSGGRSLYNEQFF. Written as DNA, the CDR3 is TGTGCCATCAGTGTATCAGGGGGCCGATCCCTTTACAATGAGCAGTTCTTC.

A remark on this clonotype: A junction end diverges from the germline sequence, so it may reflect a read error. The CDR3 reads CASSLHRQYSSPLHF. In nucleotides, the CDR3 is TGTGCCAGCAGTTTGCATCGGCAGTATAGTTCACCCCTCCACTTT. The chain combines TRBV12-3 or TRBV12-4 with TRBJ1-6; D call uncertain. The CDR3 totals 15 residues.

Here the CDR3 DNA reads TGTGCCAGCAGCGGCCGGGCGCGCCACAGGGAGCAGTACTTC. Its protein product is CASSGRARHREQYF. The genes are TRBV7-9 and TRBJ2-1, with a weak D call TRBD1 (5 bases). The J call may be incorrect, as the DNA end agrees better with TRBJ2-7. The CDR3 extends over 14 amino acids. CDR1 is SEHNR and CDR2 is FQNEAQ in the germline V gene (reference sequence).

In regard to this clonotype: This likely comes from a read error, as the CDR3 has no conserved phenylalanine or tryptophan at its end. It is unclear where the CDR3 begins or ends on the DNA, so no DNA is shown, and the CDR3 is as TCRdb lists it. The chain combines TRBV7-8 with TRBJ2-5; no DNA check was done on the table's D call, TRBD1. The CDR3 comprises 12 residues, both ends counted. Germline V CDR1 and CDR2: SGHVS, FQNEAQ. The CDR3 is CAGQLARGTQNH.

This sequence joins TRBV29-1 and TRBJ2-1; 8 bases fit TRBD1. This CDR3 has 14 residues. CDR1 and CDR2 (germline): SQVTM, ANQGSEA. V lost 2 bases to trimming and J lost 7 bases; unmatched junction nucleotides: 7. The CDR3 region is CSVEMAGGWNEQFF. The CDR3 coding sequence is TGCAGCGTTGAAATGGCAGGGGGCTGGAATGAGCAGTTCTTC.

This clonotype came up once. The genes are TRBV7-9 and TRBJ1-1, with D perhaps TRBD1 (6 bases). Per the germline V gene, CDR1 is SEHNR and CDR2 is FQNEAQ (reference sequence). The CDR3 extends over 15 amino acids. Trimming left V 1 base short and J 13 bases short, with 22 bases between. The CDR3 DNA reads TGTGCCAGCAGCTTAGATGGGCCCAGGGGACTGTACAATTTCTTT. It codes for CASSLDGPRGLYNFF.

Regarding this clonotype: The junction shows a germline mismatch at one end, possibly a read error. This chain joins TRBV7-8 and TRBJ2-1; the D is unclear. The germline V gene has CDR1 SGHVS and CDR2 FQNEAQ. The CDR3 length is 13 residues. The CDR3 loop is CASSLAGIPDTFF. The CDR3 region has the DNA TGTGCCAGCAGCTTAGCGGGAATTCCCGATACGTTCTTT.

This chain links TRBV15 with TRBJ2-7; D is unclear. Trimming removed 3 bases from V and 4 bases from J, with 13 bases in between. The V gene's germline CDR1 is LNHNV and CDR2 YYDKDF (reference sequence). CDR3 length equals 14 residues. CDR3 sequence: CATSRGALQYEQYF. Written as DNA, the CDR3 is TGTGCCACCAGCAGGGGCGCCCTACAATACGAGCAGTACTTC.

In the case of this clonotype: Here the CDR3 omits its conserved ending phenylalanine or tryptophan, so a read error is the likely source. The DNA is left out, because the CDR3 cannot be placed on it with certainty; the CDR3 is given as TCRdb lists it. The chain carries TRBV7-8 and TRBJ2-3; the table's TRBD2 call for D was not verified on the DNA. The CDR3 sequence runs 13 residues, both termini included. The germline V gene encodes CDR1 SGHVS and CDR2 FQNEAQ. The CDR3 protein is CASSDAGTDTKYY.

The DNA for the CDR3 is TGTGCCAGCAGTGACTCGGGCCACGAGCAGTTCTTC. Encoded protein: CASSDSGHEQFF. V usage is TRBV6-4 and J usage is TRBJ2-1, with D uncertain. V was pared by 0 bases and J by 10 bases, with 7 bases between. Germline lookup yields CDR1 MRHNA and CDR2 SNTAGT. CDR3 length: 12 amino acids.

This sequence joins TRBV11-2 and TRBJ2-3, with 7 positions matching TRBD2. Germline V CDR1 and CDR2: SGHAT, FQNNGV. Losses at the gene ends were 8 bases for V and 7 bases for J; bases not matched to a gene: 9. The CDR3 has 13 amino acids. The CDR3 reads CASGVGGGYTQYF. DNA for the CDR3: TGTGCCAGCGGGGTCGGCGGGGGATATACGCAGTATTTT.

The chain carries TRBV6-1 and TRBJ2-3; D is possibly TRBD2 (5 bases). The germline gives CDR1 MNHNS, CDR2 SASEGT. This CDR3 is built from 17 residues. V dropped 6 bases and J dropped 1 base, with 20 bases sitting between them. The CDR3 nucleotides are TGTGCCAGCAGAATACGCGGGCGGCTATTAGGCACAGATACGCAGTATTTT. It specifies CASRIRGRLLGTDTQYF.

The V gene is TRBV13, the J gene TRBJ2-7, with 7 bases matching TRBD2. J lost 2 bases, V lost 6 bases, and 10 bases had no gene match. The CDR3 sequence is 15 residues long. Germline lookup yields CDR1 PRHDT and CDR2 FYEKMQ (reference sequence). The CDR3: CASSTGRDAAYEQYF. CDR3 sequence (DNA): TGTGCCAGCAGTACGGGGAGGGACGCTGCCTACGAGCAGTACTTC.

About this clonotype: One junction end does not reproduce the germline sequence, and a read error may be involved. CDR3 protein: CATSTGGKQVTQYF. CDR3 nucleotides: TGTGCCACCAGCACGGGTGGGAAACAAGTGACCCAGTACTTC. The V call is TRBV11-3, the J call TRBJ2-5; D is ambiguous. The CDR3 has 14 residues. Germline CDR1 SGHNT, CDR2 YENEEA. The full variable domain, with the rest looked up from reference TRBV11-3 and TRBJ2-5, is EAGVVQSPRYKIIEKKQPVAFWCNPISGHNTLYWYLQNLGQGPELLIRYENEEAVDDSQLPKDRFSAERLKGVDSTLKIQPAELGDSAVYLCATSTGGKQVTQYFGPGTRLLVL.

The rearrangement uses TRBV7-2 and TRBJ2-7; a possible D gene is TRBD2 (6 bases). The CDR3 consists of 15 residues. The V and J ends lost 0 bases and 13 bases respectively, with 22 bases between them. Germline-derived CDR1 and CDR2 are SGHTA and FQGNSA. The CDR3 DNA sequence: TGTGCCAGCAGCTTAGCGGGAGGTCCCGGTAAGCAGTATTACGTC. This sequence encodes CASSLAGGPGKQYYV.

The sample holds one count of this clonotype. An end of the junction differs from the germline gene, which may be a read error. The J gene is TRBJ2-5, the V gene TRBV7-9; tentatively, D is TRBD2 (7 bases). CDR3 length: 15 residues. Germline values: CDR1 SEHNR, CDR2 FQNEAQ (reference sequence). The CDR3 is CASSLQGGARENQYF. CDR3 nucleotide sequence: TGTGCCAGCAGCCTACAAGGGGGGGCCCGGGAGAACCAGTACTTC.

This chain links TRBV2 with TRBJ2-7, with D possibly matching TRBD2 (6 bases). CDR1 is SNHLY and CDR2 is FYNNEI in the germline V gene. V was cut by 7 bases and J by 1 base, with 14 bases left in between. The CDR3 loop spans 14 amino acids. CDR3 region: CASTPGLLSYEQYF. CDR3 DNA sequence: TGTGCCAGCACACCGGGACTCCTATCCTACGAGCAGTACTTC. The whole variable domain, filled in from reference TRBV2 and TRBJ2-7, reads EPEVTQTPSHQVTQMGQEVILRCVPISNHLYFYWYRQILGQKVEFLVSFYNNEISEKSEIFDDQFSVERPDGSNFTLKIRSTKLEDSAMYFCASTPGLLSYEQYFGPGTRLTVT.

The V gene is TRBV7-2, the J gene TRBJ2-1; D is unresolved. There are 18 residues in the CDR3. V dropped 0 bases and J dropped 7 bases, with 22 bases sitting between them. Germline-derived CDR1 and CDR2 are SGHTA and FQGNSA. The CDR3 loop is CASSLAEGPDTRYNEQFF. The CDR3 DNA follows: TGTGCCAGCAGCTTAGCGGAAGGCCCCGATACGCGGTATAATGAGCAGTTCTTC. The variable domain in full, with the rest retrieved from reference TRBV7-2 and TRBJ2-1, is GAGVSQSPSNKVTEKGKDVELRCDPISGHTALYWYRQSLGQGLEFLIYFQGNSAPDKSGLPSDRFSAERTGGSVSTLTIQRTQQEDSAVYLCASSLAEGPDTRYNEQFFGPGTRLTVL.